Listed below are T cell receptor beta chains from one sample, sequenced in a study of shared clonotypes between healthy human individuals. TCRdb keeps only in-frame clones here, not all; method: immunoSEQ multiplex PCR. The sample holds 2 million to 2.5 million clones, 92% seen once. Input material: naive CD4+ T cells from PBMCs. All receptors come from a young man in good health. Some clones in this sample may be carry-over from other donors' samples. The CDR3 runs from the conserved cysteine through the conserved F or W. A D gene is named only where the DNA matches it firmly. Not every row has a clone size; where given, it reads once, few, many or a size class.

J gene: TRBJ1-5
D gene: .
V gene: TRBV5-1
clone size: .
CDR3 DNA: TGCGCCAGCAGCTTGGATTCGGCCGACGGTCAGCCCCAGCATTTT
CDR3 protein: CASSLDSADGQPQHF

J gene: TRBJ2-3
D gene: TRBD2
V gene: TRBV2
clone size: .
CDR3 DNA: TGTGCCAGCAGTGCCGGGGGGAGCGGGACTCAAGATACGCAGTATTTT
CDR3 protein: CASSAGGSGTQDTQYF

J gene: TRBJ2-3
D gene: .
V gene: TRBV6-5
clone size: .
CDR3 DNA: TGTGCCAGCACCGATAGCACAGATACGCAGTATTTT
CDR3 protein: CASTDSTDTQYF

J gene: TRBJ1-1
D gene: .
V gene: TRBV21-1
clone size: once
CDR3 DNA: TGTGCCAGCAGCCTAGGGAGAGAGGCCTGGGGTTTGAACACTGAAGCTTTCTTT
CDR3 protein: CASSLGREAWGLNTEAFF

J gene: TRBJ2-7
D gene: .
V gene: TRBV11-2
clone size: once
CDR3 DNA: TGTGCCAGCAGCGCCCGGACGGTGCCTAGCTACGAGCAGTACTTC
CDR3 protein: CASSARTVPSYEQYF

J gene: TRBJ2-3
D gene: .
V gene: TRBV6-6
clone size: .
CDR3 DNA: TGTGCCACGCTCGGCTCAACAGATACGCAGTATTTT
CDR3 protein: CATLGSTDTQYF

J gene: TRBJ1-1
D gene: .
V gene: TRBV28
clone size: .
CDR3 DNA: TGTGCCAGCAGTTCCCCCCGGGATTGGTTGAACACTGAAGCTTTCTTT
CDR3 protein: CASSSPRDWLNTEAFF

J gene: TRBJ2-7
D gene: TRBD2
V gene: TRBV27
clone size: .
CDR3 DNA: TGTGCCAGCAGACAATATCTAGCGGGAGGCACCTACGAGCAGTACTTC
CDR3 protein: CASRQYLAGGTYEQYF

J gene: TRBJ2-5
D gene: TRBD1
V gene: TRBV9
clone size: .
CDR3 DNA: TGTGCCAGCAGCGTAGGGACAGGGGTGGAGACCCAGTACTTC
CDR3 protein: CASSVGTGVETQYF

J gene: TRBJ1-3
D gene: .
V gene: TRBV4-3
clone size: .
CDR3 DNA: TGCGCCAGCAGCCAAGTAACAGGGACTGGAAACACCATATATTTT
CDR3 protein: CASSQVTGTGNTIYF

J gene: TRBJ2-1
D gene: .
V gene: TRBV5-1
clone size: .
CDR3 DNA: TGCGCCAGCAGCTTGATTAGCAACAGTGAGCAGTTCTTC
CDR3 protein: CASSLISNSEQFF

J gene: TRBJ2-5
D gene: .
V gene: TRBV27
clone size: .
CDR3 DNA: TGTGCCAGCAGCCTAAGCGGATACCAAGAGACCCAGTACTTC
CDR3 protein: CASSLSGYQETQYF

J gene: TRBJ2-7
D gene: TRBD1
V gene: TRBV6-1
clone size: .
CDR3 DNA: TGTGCCAGCAGGCCCAGGGGGCTGGGCTCCTACGAGCAGTACTTC
CDR3 protein: CASRPRGLGSYEQYF

J gene: TRBJ2-7
D gene: .
V gene: TRBV5-1
clone size: .
CDR3 DNA: TGCGCCAGCAGCTTGGGGGTCTCGGGATCCTACGAGCAGTACTTC
CDR3 protein: CASSLGVSGSYEQYF

J gene: TRBJ2-3
D gene: TRBD1
V gene: TRBV6-1
clone size: .
CDR3 DNA: TGTGCCAGCAGGACCGGGACAGCACTTACAGATACGCAGTATTTT
CDR3 protein: CASRTGTALTDTQYF

J gene: TRBJ2-3
D gene: .
V gene: TRBV5-4
clone size: .
CDR3 DNA: TGTGCCAGCAGCTCTGGCGGGTCGGTAAATACGCAGTATTTT
CDR3 protein: CASSSGGSVNTQYF

J gene: TRBJ2-1
D gene: .
V gene: TRBV11-3
clone size: .
CDR3 DNA: TGTGCCAGCAGTGGTGGGGACTACAATGAGCAGTTCTTC
CDR3 protein: CASSGGDYNEQFF

J gene: TRBJ1-4
D gene: TRBD1
V gene: TRBV2
clone size: .
CDR3 DNA: TGTGCCAGCACGGGGACAGGGGGCCTTCGAGGGCTTGAAAAACTGTTTTTT
CDR3 protein: CASTGTGGLRGLEKLFF

J gene: TRBJ1-2
D gene: .
V gene: TRBV6-6
clone size: .
CDR3 DNA: TGTGCCAGCGGCCATGGGGGCTACACCTTC
CDR3 protein: CASGHGGYTF

J gene: TRBJ1-2
D gene: TRBD1
V gene: TRBV19
clone size: .
CDR3 DNA: TGTGCCAGTAGTCCCCAGGGGGCTTACTATGGCTACACCTTC
CDR3 protein: CASSPQGAYYGYTF

J gene: TRBJ2-2
D gene: .
V gene: TRBV9
clone size: .
CDR3 DNA: TGTGCCAGCAGCGTAGCACAGACAAACACCGGGGAGCTGTTTTTT
CDR3 protein: CASSVAQTNTGELFF

J gene: TRBJ1-5
D gene: .
V gene: TRBV28
clone size: .
CDR3 DNA: TGTGCCAGCAGTGGTTGGGGGGGAGTTAGCAATCAGCCCCAGCATTTT
CDR3 protein: CASSGWGGVSNQPQHF

J gene: TRBJ2-7
D gene: .
V gene: TRBV7-2
clone size: .
CDR3 DNA: TGTGCCAGCAGTGTGGGGAAACCCTACGAGCAGTACTTC
CDR3 protein: CASSVGKPYEQYF

J gene: TRBJ2-7
D gene: .
V gene: TRBV5-1
clone size: .
CDR3 DNA: TGCGCCAGCAGCTCCCAGGGTAGGGGACTCTCCTACGAGCAGTACTTC
CDR3 protein: CASSSQGRGLSYEQYF

J gene: TRBJ1-2
D gene: TRBD1
V gene: TRBV9
clone size: .
CDR3 DNA: TGTGCCAGCAGCGTAGCGACAGGGGCGAGGGGCAACTATGGCTACACCTTC
CDR3 protein: CASSVATGARGNYGYTF

J gene: TRBJ2-4
D gene: TRBD1
V gene: TRBV7-9
clone size: .
CDR3 DNA: TGTGCCAGCAGCCCCCCCCCGAGGGGGCTAGCCAAAAACATTCAGTACTTC
CDR3 protein: CASSPPPRGLAKNIQYF

J gene: TRBJ2-5
D gene: TRBD1
V gene: TRBV5-1
clone size: .
CDR3 DNA: TGCGCCAGCAAAGCCCCGGGACAGGCGGGGGAGACCCAGTACTTC
CDR3 protein: CASKAPGQAGETQYF

J gene: TRBJ1-2
D gene: .
V gene: TRBV5-6
clone size: .
CDR3 DNA: TGTGCCAGCAGCTTCGGATCAGGGCCCTATGGCTACACCTTC
CDR3 protein: CASSFGSGPYGYTF

J gene: TRBJ1-5
D gene: .
V gene: TRBV30
clone size: .
CDR3 DNA: TGTGCCTGGAGTGATCAGGGAGACCAGCCCCAGCATTTT
CDR3 protein: CAWSDQGDQPQHF

J gene: TRBJ2-3
D gene: .
V gene: TRBV14
clone size: .
CDR3 DNA: TGTGCCAGGGGCCTTTCAGATACGCAGTATTTT
CDR3 protein: CARGLSDTQYF

J gene: TRBJ2-1
D gene: TRBD1
V gene: TRBV6-6
clone size: .
CDR3 DNA: TGTGCCAGCAGTCTCCTGACAGGGGGCATAAATGAGCAGTTCTTC
CDR3 protein: CASSLLTGGINEQFF

J gene: TRBJ1-6
D gene: .
V gene: TRBV4-1
clone size: .
CDR3 DNA: TGCGCCAGCAGCCAAGGGCAGCTTAATTCACCCCTCCACTTT
CDR3 protein: CASSQGQLNSPLHF

J gene: TRBJ2-7
D gene: .
V gene: TRBV5-1
clone size: .
CDR3 DNA: TGCGCCAGCAGCTTGGGGCCAGGGTTTACCTACGAGCAGTACTTC
CDR3 protein: CASSLGPGFTYEQYF

J gene: TRBJ2-1
D gene: .
V gene: TRBV20-1
clone size: .
CDR3 DNA: TGCAGTGCTCCTACCTACAATGAGCAGTTCTTC
CDR3 protein: CSAPTYNEQFF

J gene: TRBJ2-3
D gene: .
V gene: TRBV2
clone size: .
CDR3 DNA: TGTGCCAGCAGTGAGGTCGGCTTCACAGATACGCAGTATTTT
CDR3 protein: CASSEVGFTDTQYF

J gene: TRBJ1-1
D gene: .
V gene: TRBV5-6
clone size: few
CDR3 DNA: TGTGCCAGCAGCTTGGCCCCAGGGAACACTGAAGCTTTCTTT
CDR3 protein: CASSLAPGNTEAFF

J gene: TRBJ1-2
D gene: .
V gene: TRBV18
clone size: .
CDR3 DNA: TGTGCCAGCTCGTACTACAGGGATGACTATGGCTACACCTTC
CDR3 protein: CASSYYRDDYGYTF

J gene: TRBJ2-5
D gene: .
V gene: TRBV5-8
clone size: .
CDR3 DNA: TGTGCCACGGGGGGACAGTTTGAAGAGACCCAGTACTTC
CDR3 protein: CATGGQFEETQYF

J gene: TRBJ2-5
D gene: TRBD1
V gene: TRBV18
clone size: once
CDR3 DNA: TGTGCCAGCTCACCACCGGGACAGGGGGCAGAGACCCAGTACTTC
CDR3 protein: CASSPPGQGAETQYF

J gene: TRBJ2-7
D gene: TRBD2
V gene: TRBV27
clone size: .
CDR3 DNA: TGTGCCAGCGGGTCCTCCCGCGGGACTAGCGGCTCCTACGAGCAGTACTTC
CDR3 protein: CASGSSRGTSGSYEQYF

J gene: TRBJ2-2
D gene: TRBD2
V gene: TRBV19
clone size: .
CDR3 DNA: TGTGCCAGTAGTATAGGGCGGGAGAACGCGAACACCGGGGAGCTGTTTTTT
CDR3 protein: CASSIGRENANTGELFF

J gene: TRBJ2-5
D gene: .
V gene: TRBV7-9
clone size: .
CDR3 DNA: TGTGCCAGCAGCCAGGGCCTCCCAACCCAAGAGACCCAGTACTTC
CDR3 protein: CASSQGLPTQETQYF

J gene: TRBJ2-7
D gene: .
V gene: TRBV7-9
clone size: .
CDR3 DNA: TGTGCCAGCAGCTTACTTCGAGGGGGGGTGGTATACGACGAGCAGTACTTC
CDR3 protein: CASSLLRGGVVYDEQYF

J gene: TRBJ2-3
D gene: TRBD2
V gene: TRBV28
clone size: .
CDR3 DNA: TGTGCCAGCAGACAACTAGCGGGAATGACAGATACGCAGTATTTT
CDR3 protein: CASRQLAGMTDTQYF

J gene: TRBJ1-4
D gene: .
V gene: TRBV6-6
clone size: .
CDR3 DNA: TGTGCCAGCAGTGGAAGTTTTGGGATCGAAAAACTGTTTTTT
CDR3 protein: CASSGSFGIEKLFF

J gene: TRBJ1-2
D gene: .
V gene: TRBV28
clone size: .
CDR3 DNA: TGTGCCAGCAGTTTATACGGGGGATACGGCTACACCTTC
CDR3 protein: CASSLYGGYGYTF

J gene: TRBJ2-1
D gene: .
V gene: TRBV5-1
clone size: .
CDR3 DNA: TGCGCCAGCAGCCTGACGTTGATGGCTGACTACAATGAGCAGTTCTTC
CDR3 protein: CASSLTLMADYNEQFF

J gene: TRBJ2-7
D gene: .
V gene: TRBV7-2
clone size: .
CDR3 DNA: TGTGCCAGCAGCCGGGGACCCTACGAGCAGTACTTC
CDR3 protein: CASSRGPYEQYF

J gene: TRBJ2-2
D gene: TRBD2
V gene: TRBV7-2
clone size: .
CDR3 DNA: TGTGCCAGCAGCTTAGAACTAGCGGCCTACACCGGGGAGCTGTTTTTT
CDR3 protein: CASSLELAAYTGELFF

J gene: TRBJ1-6
D gene: .
V gene: TRBV25-1
clone size: .
CDR3 DNA: TGTGCCAGCAGTCAAACCGGGAGTATTGATTCACCCCTCCACTTT
CDR3 protein: CASSQTGSIDSPLHF

J gene: TRBJ2-2
D gene: .
V gene: TRBV9
clone size: .
CDR3 DNA: TGTGCCAGCAGCTTCTCCGGTGGCGGGGAGCTGTTTTTT
CDR3 protein: CASSFSGGGELFF